This entry describes one T cell receptor beta chain. Antigen: not known. This specimen belongs to a study of beta chain features in type 1 diabetes. Findings and caveats of the study: Moderate yet significant TCRB CDR3 shortening was seen in Type 1 diabetes patients in all four CD4+ subsets.

Isolated RNA was reverse transcribed in full, so expressed TCRB transcripts were sequenced. Some clones are missing from TCRdb's copy, which holds only in-frame ones; the method was immunoSEQ multiplex PCR. The data hold 230,000 or so clones, with about a sixth observed a single time. After removal of 10 bases from V and 3 bases from J, the junction contained 7 bases not matched to a gene. This CDR3 comprises 15 residues. Germline loops: CDR1 SGHRS, CDR2 YFSETQ. Sequenced material: naive CD4+ T cells from blood. This chain uses TRBV5-1 with TRBJ2-1, with 13 bases that match TRBD2. The receptor was derived from a man aged 25-45 years with type 1 diabetes. CDR3 region: CASRLAGGRYNEQFF. The CDR3 nucleotides are TGCGCCTCCCGACTAGCGGGAGGACGCTACAATGAGCAGTTCTTC.